This T cell receptor (beta chain) was sequenced for a study of CD4 T cells in relation to SARS-CoV-2 and coronaviruses. Unexposed donor CD4+ T cells date from about 2011-2018, before the COVID-19 pandemic. The protocol was immunoSEQ multiplex PCR, while the TCRdb copy is restricted to in-frame clones and leaves out a portion. The sample has about 70,000 clones, over 70% seen once. In this sample, this clone turned up once. CDR3 size: 15 residues. The germline V gene has CDR1 MDHEN and CDR2 SYDVKM. V lost 2 bases to trimming and J lost 4 bases, with 12 bases between them. The V gene is TRBV28, the J gene TRBJ1-5, with D possibly TRBD1 on 6 matching bases. The specimen sequenced was memory CD4+ T cells from PBMCs. This sequence originates from a human donor in good health. The CDR3 reads CASSLGGGPNQPQHF. The CDR3 DNA reads as TGTGCCAGCAGTTTAGGGGGGGGGCCAAATCAGCCCCAGCATTTT.